This TCR beta chain stems from a study of shared clonotypes between healthy human individuals. Whole-study findings and limits: Few donors limited the genetic and exposure-history diversity represented. Estimated richness values were generally larger in naive subsets than in memory subsets.

The assay was run at deep level. Libraries were prepared by immunoSEQ multiplex PCR; TCRdb keeps only in-frame clonotypes and omits some of them. Found here are some 2,000,000 clones, approximately 94% of them singletons; the top ten hold 0.1% to 0.15%. CDR3 length: 14 amino acids. Per the germline V gene, CDR1 is SNHLY and CDR2 is FYNNEI. V trimming: 0 bases; J trimming: 4 bases; junction bases outside the gene matches: 2. Worth noting for this clone: The antigen remains undetermined.

This chain links TRBV2 with TRBJ1-2; 7 nucleotides match TRBD1. The specimen sequenced was naive CD4+ T cells sorted from blood. Indicated subset: CD45RA+ positively selected. This receptor was taken from a man between 18 and 35 years old in good health. CDR3 bases: TGTGCCAGCAGTGAAGCGTCAGGGGGCTATGGCTACACCTTC. Protein sequence: CASSEASGGYGYTF.